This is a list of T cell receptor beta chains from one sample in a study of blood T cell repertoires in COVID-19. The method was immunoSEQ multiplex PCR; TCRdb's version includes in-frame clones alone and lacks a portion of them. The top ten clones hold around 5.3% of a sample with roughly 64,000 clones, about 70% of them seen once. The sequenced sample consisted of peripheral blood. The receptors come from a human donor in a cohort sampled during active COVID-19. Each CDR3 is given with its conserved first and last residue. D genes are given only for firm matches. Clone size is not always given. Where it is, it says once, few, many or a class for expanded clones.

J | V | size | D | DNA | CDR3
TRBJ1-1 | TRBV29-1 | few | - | TGCAGCGTCCCACCTGGGGGGGGAATTAACACTGAAGCTTTCTTT | CSVPPGGGINTEAFF
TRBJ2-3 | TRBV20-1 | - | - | TGCAGTGCTGAGTCCACAGATACGCAGTATTTT | CSAESTDTQYF
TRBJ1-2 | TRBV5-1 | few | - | TGCGCCAGCAGCCCGCTAGAAGGGGCTAACTATGGCTACACCTTC | CASSPLEGANYGYTF
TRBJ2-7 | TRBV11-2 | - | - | TGTGCCAGCAGCCGCAGGGTGTTGGGCCCGGACGAGCAGTACTTC | CASSRRVLGPDEQYF
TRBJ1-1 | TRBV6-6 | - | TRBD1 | TGTGCCAGCACCAGGGGACAGGGATTGAACACTGAAGCTTTCTTT | CASTRGQGLNTEAFF
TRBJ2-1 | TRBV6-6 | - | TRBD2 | TGTGCCAGCAGTCAAAGGCTAAGCGGGGGGGCAGACAATGAGCAGTTCTTC | CASSQRLSGGADNEQFF
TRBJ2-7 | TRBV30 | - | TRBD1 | TGTGCCTGGAGAGGTTCCCGGGACAGGGGGACCTACGAGCAGTACTTC | CAWRGSRDRGTYEQYF
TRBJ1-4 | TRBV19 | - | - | TGTGCCAGTAGTATTCTCCGGGATACCGAAAAACTGTTTTTT | CASSILRDTEKLFF
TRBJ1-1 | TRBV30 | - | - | TGTGCCTGGAGTGGAATAGTGAACACTGAAGCTTTCTTT | CAWSGIVNTEAFF
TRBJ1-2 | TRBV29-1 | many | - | TGCAGCGTTGAAAGGGGGAATGGCTATGGCTACACCTTC | CSVERGNGYGYTF
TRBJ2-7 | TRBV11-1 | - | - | TGTGCCAGCAGCTTCGCCCAGGGTGGCTACGAGCAGTACTTC | CASSFAQGGYEQYF
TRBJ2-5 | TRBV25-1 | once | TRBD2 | TGTGCCAGCAGTGAATGGCTAGCGGGGCAAGAGACCCAGTACTTC | CASSEWLAGQETQYF
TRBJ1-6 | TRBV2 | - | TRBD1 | TGTGCCAGCAGTGATTGGCAGGGGGTTAAGACCCTCCACTTT | CASSDWQGVKTLHF
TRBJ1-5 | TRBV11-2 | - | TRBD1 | TGTGCCAGCAGCTTAGGGGACAGTAGCAATCAGCCCCAGCATTTT | CASSLGDSSNQPQHF
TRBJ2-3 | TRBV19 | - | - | TGTGCCAGCTCAACGTGGACAGTTCTTAGCACAGATACGCAGTATTTT | CASSTWTVLSTDTQYF
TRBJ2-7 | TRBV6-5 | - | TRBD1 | TGTGCCAGCAGTTCGGAGCGTCAGGCAGGGGGTTACGAGCAGTACTTC | CASSSERQAGGYEQYF
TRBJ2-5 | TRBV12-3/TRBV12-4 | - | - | TGTGCCAGCAGCGGACAGCTCCAAGAGACCCAGTACTTC | CASSGQLQETQYF
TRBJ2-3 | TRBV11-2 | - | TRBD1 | TGTGCCAGCAGCATCGACAGGGGGCGAACAGATACGCAGTATTTT | CASSIDRGRTDTQYF
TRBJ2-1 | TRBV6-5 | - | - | TGTGCCAGCAGTCCCGAGGGGGTCTCCTACAATGAGCAGTTCTTC | CASSPEGVSYNEQFF
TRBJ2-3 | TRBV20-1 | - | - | TGCAGTGCTACAGGGTTAGATACGCAGTATTTT | CSATGLDTQYF
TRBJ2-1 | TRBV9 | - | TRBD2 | TGTGCCAGCAGCGTAGAAGGAGAGGTCGGGGGGGCGTACAATGAGCAGTTCTTC | CASSVEGEVGGAYNEQFF